The rows below give T cell receptor beta chains drawn from one sample of a study of immune evolution from preneoplasia to lung adenocarcinoma. The method was immunoSEQ multiplex PCR; TCRdb's version includes in-frame clones alone and lacks a portion of them. The sample yields 9,500 to 10,000 clones, more than 75% seen once. The sequencing input was FFPE invasive lung adenocarcinoma tissue. The receptors shown here come from a person aged 65-85 years with invasive lung adenocarcinoma. Some clones in this sample may be carry-over from other donors' samples. The CDR3 runs from the conserved cysteine through the conserved F or W. Each record gives: V gene, clone size, J gene, D gene, CDR3 DNA, CDR3 protein. D genes are given only for firm matches. The size entry is marked missing in some rows and otherwise reads once, few, many or a size class.

TRBV7-2	NA	TRBJ1-1	NA	TGTGCCAGCAGCCCTCTGGACACTAACACTGAAGCTTTCTTT	CASSPLDTNTEAFF
TRBV7-2	once	TRBJ2-7	NA	TGTGCCAGCAGCCCAGATCTGGGGGCGTTCCTCTACGAGCAGTACTTC	CASSPDLGAFLYEQYF
TRBV7-7	NA	TRBJ2-1	TRBD2	TGTGCTAGCAGCGCCCTAGCGGGAGGCAATGAGCAGTTCTTC	CASSALAGGNEQFF
TRBV28	NA	TRBJ1-1	NA	TGTGCCAGCAGTCTCCCCGGGGGTCGTGAAGCTTTCTTT	CASSLPGGREAFF
TRBV6-1	few	TRBJ2-7	NA	TGTGCCAGCAGTGCATACGAGCAGTACTTC	CASSAYEQYF
TRBV29-1	NA	TRBJ2-3	NA	TGCAGCGTTGAGGGCGAGGGGGGGCGCACAGATACGCAGTATTTT	CSVEGEGGRTDTQYF
TRBV30	once	TRBJ2-7	NA	TGTGCCTGGAATCAGGGGAACGAGCAGTACTTC	CAWNQGNEQYF
TRBV4-1	NA	TRBJ2-1	TRBD2	TGCGCCAGCAGCCCCTACCTACTAGCGAATGAGCAGTTCTTC	CASSPYLLANEQFF
TRBV5-1	NA	TRBJ2-1	TRBD2	TGCGCCAGCAGCTTGAGTAGCGGGGGACTTTACAATGAGCAGTTCTTC	CASSLSSGGLYNEQFF
TRBV4-1	NA	TRBJ2-1	TRBD1	TGCGCCAGCAGCCAAAGACAGGGGTTTCCCAATGAGCAGTTCTTC	CASSQRQGFPNEQFF